This TCR beta chain comes out of a study of cytomegalovirus exposure and HLA in healthy donors. This clone was observed a single time. The CDR3 covers 15 residues. With V trimmed by 5 bases and J by 6 bases, 9 bases remained unmatched. Germline CDR1 and CDR2: MDHEN and SYDVKM. 13 Jbeta primers and 60 Vbeta primers were used for the PCR. Assay used: immunoSEQ multiplex PCR; TCRdb lists only in-frame clones, some missing. The table has over 150,000 clones, around 80% seen once. This rearrangement joins TRBV28 to TRBJ2-1, with 8 bases lining up with TRBD1. The material sequenced was PBMCs. The TCR sequence derives from a man aged 40-55 years in good health and CMV-seronegative. CDR3 nucleotide sequence: TGTGCCAGCAGTCGGACAGGGTTTGGGAGCAATGAGCAGTTCTTC. It codes for CASSRTGFGSNEQFF.